Included here is one TCR beta chain sequence, with context. This clonotype was recorded a few times. There is no known antigen for this receptor. No much larger clone exists at a distance of one base, and base qualities are not known. The protocol used for the library was PCR. Sequencer: Illumina HiSeq 2500. To normalize quantification of the TCRbeta repertoire, the TCR libraries were built with molecular barcoding that relied on unique molecular identifiers. TCRdb itself trimmed the public reads at Q25 with fastp, ran MiXCR and retained productive beta chains. Records with the same CDR3 protein are collapsed into one entry carrying the most frequent genes and DNA. The sample profile shows 300,000 or so distinct CDR3 sequences; 20% to 30% of them were found once. The ten largest account for 9.5% to 13% of the sample. The data originate from a study of T-cell reconstitution after alpha-beta-depleted transplantation in children (dated by TCRdb to the mid-2010s). About the study as a whole: T-cell immune reconstitution after TCRalphabeta/CD19-depleted allogeneic hematopoietic cell transplantation in children was quantitatively tracked in the study by means of TCR repertoire profiling. Study-level results and caveats: In some patients, high TCRbeta diversity at day 60 was attributed to recipient T cells and intrathymic progenitors that had survived conditioning. Over the following months the frequencies of hyperexpanded clones went down, and after one year T-cell counts and TCRbeta diversity were mostly credited to newly produced T cells. The apparently early alphabetaT-cell count recovery about two months after transplant was reportedly dependent on only several hundred rapidly expanded clones derived from non-depleted graft cells.

CDR1 and CDR2, looked up from the germline V gene (reference sequence), are SEHNR and FQNEAQ. The CDR3 contains 15 residues, cysteine and phenylalanine counted. The kept DNA is CDR3 alone, 45 bases in frame from the first base. Ends trimmed: V by 2 bases, J by 3 bases; bases unmatched to a gene: 1. This specimen's treatment or condition label, interpreted: allogeneic hematopoietic cell transplantation with graft depleted of TCRalphabeta T cells and CD19 B cells. The children who served as transplant recipients had been given grafts of TCRalphabeta/CD19-depleted allogeneic hematopoietic cells. The receptor comes from a male patient aged 10 to 17 who had a stem cell transplant for acute lymphoblastic leukemia, so the T cells may come from the graft donor. Recombination linked TRBV7-9 to TRBJ2-3, and TRBD2 matches 11 of the central bases. Sequencing used PBMCs, mostly from graft donor cells, obtained 180 days after TCRalphabeta/CD19-depleted stem cell transplant. The sequenced DNA is TGTGCCAGCAGCTTACGGACTAGCGGGACAGATACGCAGTATTTT. It codes for CASSLRTSGTDTQYF.